The clone carrying this T cell receptor (beta chain) was seen only a few times. Its antigen is currently unknown. Trimming left V 4 bases short and J 0 bases short, with 6 bases between. Germline lookup yields CDR1 GTSNPN and CDR2 SVGIG (reference sequence). The CDR3 has 13 residues. Profiling relied on immunoSEQ multiplex PCR, and the TCRdb table lists in-frame clones only, not all of them. The data contain tens of thousands of clones, around four fifths of them singletons. This entry comes from a study of cytotoxic CD8 clonotypes in ibrutinib-treated CLL. General study findings and limits: Rising at ibrutinib response, clonality subsequently fell back toward baseline at progression.

This rearrangement joins TRBV30 to TRBJ2-2; no clear D. The sample was PBMCs, taken after 24 months of ibrutinib treatment. The sequence was obtained from a human donor with chronic lymphocytic leukemia. The CDR3 sequence is CAWTFTNTGELFF. DNA for the CDR3: TGTGCCTGGACATTTACGAACACCGGGGAGCTGTTTTTT.